The rows below give T cell receptor beta chains drawn from one sample of a study of radiotherapy plus CTLA-4 blockade in lung cancer. The data were produced by immunoSEQ multiplex PCR, yet TCRdb's version contains in-frame clones alone and is incomplete. In the table there are about 28,000 clones, around 80% of which are singletons. This specimen was peripheral blood, taken from a patient treated with radiotherapy plus ipilimumab. These receptors came from a human donor with non-small cell lung cancer who had stable disease on radiotherapy plus ipilimumab. Each CDR3 is given with its conserved first and last residue. The order of the fields is CDR3 protein, CDR3 DNA, J gene, clone size, V gene, D gene. The D gene is left open where the match is weak. Clone size is stated in some rows and not others, as once, few, many or a class when expanded.

cdr3_aa: CARSGTSPSTGELFF; cdr3_nt: TGTGCCAGAAGTGGGACTAGTCCGTCCACCGGGGAGCTGTTTTTT; j_call: TRBJ2-2; clone_size: few; v_call: TRBV2; d_call: TRBD2
cdr3_aa: CASSPMRGFRGSYEQYF; cdr3_nt: TGTGCCAGCAGCCCAATGAGGGGGTTCCGGGGCTCCTACGAGCAGTACTTC; j_call: TRBJ2-7; clone_size: .; v_call: TRBV11-2; d_call: .
cdr3_aa: CAWSIQGVTEAFF; cdr3_nt: TGTGCCTGGAGTATACAGGGCGTGACTGAAGCTTTCTTT; j_call: TRBJ1-1; clone_size: .; v_call: TRBV30; d_call: .
cdr3_aa: CASSLPGGAFWFF; cdr3_nt: TGTGCCAGCAGTTTACCCGGGGGGGCGTTCTGGTTCTTC; j_call: TRBJ2-1; clone_size: .; v_call: TRBV27; d_call: TRBD2
cdr3_aa: CAWRVGQGNQPQHF; cdr3_nt: TGTGCCTGGAGAGTAGGGCAGGGCAATCAGCCCCAGCATTTT; j_call: TRBJ1-5; clone_size: .; v_call: TRBV30; d_call: .
cdr3_aa: CAWTTGTATGELFF; cdr3_nt: TGTGCCTGGACAACCGGGACAGCGACCGGGGAGCTGTTTTTT; j_call: TRBJ2-2; clone_size: .; v_call: TRBV30; d_call: TRBD1
cdr3_aa: CASSYGPKNTEAFF; cdr3_nt: TGTGCCAGCAGTTATGGACCGAAGAACACTGAAGCTTTCTTT; j_call: TRBJ1-1; clone_size: once; v_call: TRBV6-6; d_call: .
cdr3_aa: CAIRNRGRAFF; cdr3_nt: TGTGCCATCAGAAACAGGGGGCGAGCTTTCTTT; j_call: TRBJ1-1; clone_size: .; v_call: TRBV10-3; d_call: TRBD1
cdr3_aa: CASRKQGLVDSPLHF; cdr3_nt: TGTGCCAGCAGAAAACAGGGGTTGGTTGATTCACCCCTCCACTTT; j_call: TRBJ1-6; clone_size: once; v_call: TRBV6-5; d_call: TRBD1
cdr3_aa: CASSLTSGTPGELFF; cdr3_nt: TGTGCCAGCAGCTTGACTAGCGGGACTCCCGGGGAGCTGTTTTTT; j_call: TRBJ2-2; clone_size: few; v_call: TRBV5-4; d_call: TRBD2
cdr3_aa: CASSSQGVSNQPQHF; cdr3_nt: TGTGCCAGCAGTTCGCAGGGGGTTAGCAATCAGCCCCAGCATTTT; j_call: TRBJ1-5; clone_size: .; v_call: TRBV28; d_call: TRBD1
cdr3_aa: CASSSRQGVNQPQHF; cdr3_nt: TGTGCCAGCAGCTCAAGACAGGGCGTCAATCAGCCCCAGCATTTT; j_call: TRBJ1-5; clone_size: .; v_call: TRBV7-2; d_call: TRBD1
cdr3_aa: CASIGPADSNEQFF; cdr3_nt: TGCGCCAGCATAGGCCCGGCGGACAGTAATGAGCAGTTCTTC; j_call: TRBJ2-1; clone_size: .; v_call: TRBV5-1; d_call: .
cdr3_aa: CASSPEGQGRQPQHF; cdr3_nt: TGTGCCAGCAGCCCCGAGGGACAGGGAAGGCAGCCCCAGCATTTT; j_call: TRBJ1-5; clone_size: .; v_call: TRBV5-5; d_call: TRBD1
cdr3_aa: CAWSEDSGANEKLFF; cdr3_nt: TGTGCCTGGAGTGAGGATTCAGGGGCTAATGAAAAACTGTTTTTT; j_call: TRBJ1-4; clone_size: .; v_call: TRBV30; d_call: .
cdr3_aa: CASSPRLTANNYGYTF; cdr3_nt: TGTGCCAGCTCACCACGCTTGACAGCTAATAACTATGGCTACACCTTC; j_call: TRBJ1-2; clone_size: .; v_call: TRBV18; d_call: .
cdr3_aa: CASSKNTGELFF; cdr3_nt: TGTGCCAGCAGCAAGAACACCGGGGAGCTGTTTTTT; j_call: TRBJ2-2; clone_size: .; v_call: TRBV7-2; d_call: .
cdr3_aa: CASSPGTANQPQHF; cdr3_nt: TGCGCCAGCAGCCCCGGGACGGCGAATCAGCCCCAGCATTTT; j_call: TRBJ1-5; clone_size: .; v_call: TRBV5-1; d_call: .
cdr3_aa: CASSSRPLTGEKLFF; cdr3_nt: TGTGCCAGCAGTTCCCGACCCCTAACCGGTGAAAAACTGTTTTTT; j_call: TRBJ1-4; clone_size: .; v_call: TRBV27; d_call: .
cdr3_aa: CASSFGQGYTDTQYF; cdr3_nt: TGTGCCAGCAGCTTTGGACAGGGGTACACAGATACGCAGTATTTT; j_call: TRBJ2-3; clone_size: few; v_call: TRBV7-3; d_call: TRBD1
cdr3_aa: CASSSLRAGTEAFF; cdr3_nt: TGTGCCAGCAGCTCGCTACGGGCCGGGACTGAAGCTTTCTTT; j_call: TRBJ1-1; clone_size: .; v_call: TRBV5-4; d_call: .
cdr3_aa: CASSEDLTRTDTQYF; cdr3_nt: TGCGCCAGCAGTGAGGACTTAACCCGCACAGATACGCAGTATTTT; j_call: TRBJ2-3; clone_size: .; v_call: TRBV10-2; d_call: .
cdr3_aa: CAISALTSGGAYEQFF; cdr3_nt: TGTGCCATCAGTGCCCTCACTAGCGGGGGGGCCTATGAGCAGTTCTTC; j_call: TRBJ2-1; clone_size: .; v_call: TRBV10-3; d_call: TRBD2
cdr3_aa: CASSIRRTGQTGELFF; cdr3_nt: TGTGCCAGCAGCATCAGGAGAACGGGGCAGACCGGGGAGCTGTTTTTT; j_call: TRBJ2-2; clone_size: .; v_call: TRBV2; d_call: .
cdr3_aa: CASSLERRELFF; cdr3_nt: TGTGCCAGCAGCTTAGAACGTCGGGAGCTGTTTTTT; j_call: TRBJ2-2; clone_size: .; v_call: TRBV7-2; d_call: .
cdr3_aa: CASSLLGLKLFF; cdr3_nt: TGTGCCAGCAGTTTGCTGGGTCTGAAACTGTTTTTT; j_call: TRBJ1-4; clone_size: .; v_call: TRBV28; d_call: .
cdr3_aa: CASSPRGANTEAFF; cdr3_nt: TGCGCCAGCAGCCCCCGAGGAGCTAACACTGAAGCTTTCTTT; j_call: TRBJ1-1; clone_size: .; v_call: TRBV4-3; d_call: .
cdr3_aa: CASSLGRNRNQPQHF; cdr3_nt: TGTGCCAGCAGCTTAGGCCGAAACAGAAATCAGCCCCAGCATTTT; j_call: TRBJ1-5; clone_size: .; v_call: TRBV13; d_call: .
cdr3_aa: CASRAEEKLFF; cdr3_nt: TGTGCCAGCCGGGCAGAGGAAAAACTGTTTTTT; j_call: TRBJ1-4; clone_size: .; v_call: TRBV7-9; d_call: .
cdr3_aa: CSVAADSPNYGYTF; cdr3_nt: TGCAGCGTTGCCGCGGACAGCCCTAACTATGGCTACACCTTC; j_call: TRBJ1-2; clone_size: .; v_call: TRBV29-1; d_call: .
cdr3_aa: CASSPHDAGQETQYF; cdr3_nt: TGTGCCAGCAGCCCACACGACGCGGGGCAAGAGACCCAGTACTTC; j_call: TRBJ2-5; clone_size: .; v_call: TRBV27; d_call: .
cdr3_aa: CASSGGLSSPLHF; cdr3_nt: TGTGCCAGCTCAGGAGGGTTGAGTTCACCCCTCCACTTT; j_call: TRBJ1-6; clone_size: .; v_call: TRBV18; d_call: .
cdr3_aa: CASSVNAGTGLSPLHF; cdr3_nt: TGTGCCAGCAGCGTAAATGCCGGGACAGGGTTGTCACCCCTCCACTTT; j_call: TRBJ1-6; clone_size: .; v_call: TRBV9; d_call: TRBD1
cdr3_aa: CASRQLPAASYEQYF; cdr3_nt: TGTGCCAGCAGACAACTCCCAGCGGCCTCCTACGAGCAGTACTTC; j_call: TRBJ2-7; clone_size: .; v_call: TRBV2; d_call: .
cdr3_aa: CASSSSSQGAGNQPQHF; cdr3_nt: TGTGCCAGCAGTTCGTCTTCTCAGGGAGCGGGCAATCAGCCCCAGCATTTT; j_call: TRBJ1-5; clone_size: .; v_call: TRBV28; d_call: .
cdr3_aa: CSASTGFHTF; cdr3_nt: TGCAGCGCTTCGACAGGCTTTCACACCTTC; j_call: TRBJ1-2; clone_size: .; v_call: TRBV29-1; d_call: .
cdr3_aa: CASTRGTGELFF; cdr3_nt: TGTGCCAGCACTCGGGGGACCGGGGAGCTGTTTTTT; j_call: TRBJ2-2; clone_size: .; v_call: TRBV2; d_call: .
cdr3_aa: CASSSLIIYEQYF; cdr3_nt: TGTGCCAGCAGTTCCCTGATCATCTACGAGCAGTACTTC; j_call: TRBJ2-7; clone_size: few; v_call: TRBV6-1; d_call: .
cdr3_aa: CASSQAGAGATQYF; cdr3_nt: TGTGCCAGCAGCCAAGCGGGCGCCGGGGCGACCCAGTACTTC; j_call: TRBJ2-5; clone_size: .; v_call: TRBV14; d_call: .
cdr3_aa: CASSLVGDHSNYGYTF; cdr3_nt: TGTGCCAGCAGCTTAGTGGGAGACCACTCTAACTATGGCTACACCTTC; j_call: TRBJ1-2; clone_size: once; v_call: TRBV13; d_call: .
cdr3_aa: CASSFQGAVYGYTF; cdr3_nt: TGTGCCAGCAGCTTCCAGGGGGCGGTCTATGGCTACACCTTC; j_call: TRBJ1-2; clone_size: .; v_call: TRBV7-9; d_call: TRBD1
cdr3_aa: CASSLEARLDSGNTIYF; cdr3_nt: TGTGCCAGCAGCTTAGAGGCCAGGCTAGACTCTGGAAACACCATATATTTT; j_call: TRBJ1-3; clone_size: .; v_call: TRBV7-2; d_call: .